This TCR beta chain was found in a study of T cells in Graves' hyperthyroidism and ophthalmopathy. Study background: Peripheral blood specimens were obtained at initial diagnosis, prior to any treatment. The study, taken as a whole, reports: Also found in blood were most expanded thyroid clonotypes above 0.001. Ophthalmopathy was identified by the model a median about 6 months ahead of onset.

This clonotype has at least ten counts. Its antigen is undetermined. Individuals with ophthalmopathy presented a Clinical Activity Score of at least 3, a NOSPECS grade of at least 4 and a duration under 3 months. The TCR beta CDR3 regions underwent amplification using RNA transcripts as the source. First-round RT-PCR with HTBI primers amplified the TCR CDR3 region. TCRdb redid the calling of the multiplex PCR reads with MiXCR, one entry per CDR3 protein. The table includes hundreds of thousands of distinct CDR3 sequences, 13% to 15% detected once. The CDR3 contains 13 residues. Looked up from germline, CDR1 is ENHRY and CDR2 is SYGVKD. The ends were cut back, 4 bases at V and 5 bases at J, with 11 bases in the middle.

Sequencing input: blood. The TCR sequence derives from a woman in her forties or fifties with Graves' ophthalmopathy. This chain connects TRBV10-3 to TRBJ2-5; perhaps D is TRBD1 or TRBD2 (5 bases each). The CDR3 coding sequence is TGTGCCATCAGTGTGGGACCGGGGGAGACCCAGTACTTC. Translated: CAISVGPGETQYF.